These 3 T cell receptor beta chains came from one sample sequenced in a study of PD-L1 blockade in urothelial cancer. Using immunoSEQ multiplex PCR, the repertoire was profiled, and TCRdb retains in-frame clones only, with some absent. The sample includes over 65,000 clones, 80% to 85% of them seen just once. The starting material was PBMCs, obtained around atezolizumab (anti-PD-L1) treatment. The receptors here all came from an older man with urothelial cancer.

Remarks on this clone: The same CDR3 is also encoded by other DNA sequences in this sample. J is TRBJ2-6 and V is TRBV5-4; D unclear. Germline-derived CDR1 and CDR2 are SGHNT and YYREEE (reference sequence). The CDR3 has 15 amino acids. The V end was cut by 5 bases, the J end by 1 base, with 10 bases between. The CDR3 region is CASRSTGSGANVLTF. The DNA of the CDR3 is TGTGCCAGCAGGTCGACCGGGTCTGGGGCCAACGTCCTGACTTTC.

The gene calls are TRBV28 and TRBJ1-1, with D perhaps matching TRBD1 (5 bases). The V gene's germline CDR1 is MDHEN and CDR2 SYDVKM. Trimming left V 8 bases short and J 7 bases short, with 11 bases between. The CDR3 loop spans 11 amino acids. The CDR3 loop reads CASPFGGEAFF. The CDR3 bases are TGTGCCAGCCCCTTCGGGGGTGAAGCTTTCTTT. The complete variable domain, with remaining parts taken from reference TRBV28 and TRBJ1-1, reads DVKVTQSSRYLVKRTGEKVFLECVQDMDHENMFWYRQDPGLGLRLIYFSYDVKMKEKGDIPEGYSVSREKKERFSLILESASTNQTSMYLCASPFGGEAFFGQGTRLTVV.

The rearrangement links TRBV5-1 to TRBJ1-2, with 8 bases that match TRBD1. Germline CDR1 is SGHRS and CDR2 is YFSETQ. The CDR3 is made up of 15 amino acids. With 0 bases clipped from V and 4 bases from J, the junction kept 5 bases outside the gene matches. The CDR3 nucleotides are TGCGCCAGCAGCTTGGATACAGGGGGGGTCTATGGCTACACCTTC. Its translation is CASSLDTGGVYGYTF. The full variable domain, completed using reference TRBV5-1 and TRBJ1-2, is KAGVTQTPRYLIKTRGQQVTLSCSPISGHRSVSWYQQTPGQGLQFLFEYFSETQRNKGNFPGRFSGRQFSNSRSEMNVSTLELGDSALYLCASSLDTGGVYGYTFGSGTRLTVV.